Included here is one T cell receptor (beta chain) sequence, with context. Antigen: not known. TCRdb recomputed calls from the 5' RACE reads with MiXCR, one row per CDR3 protein. The data show 100,000 to 150,000 distinct CDR3 sequences, under 20% seen once. This sample was included in a study of CD8 T cells in ankylosing spondylitis. Overall study results and limits: Reports say disease-linked clones showed up significantly more in matched ankylosing spondylitis synovial fluid. A motif in TCR beta, a set of about eight highly homologous variants, appeared characteristic of ankylosing spondylitis blood.

Sequenced sample: blood, either unsorted or a sorted T cell fraction (not recorded which). The source of this sequence is a male donor with ankylosing spondylitis.

The CDR3 reads CASSYIVGTSGREAYIQYF. In DNA form, the CDR3 reads TGTGCCAGCAGTTACATCGTTGGGACTAGCGGGAGAGAGGCTTACATTCAGTACTTC. The chain recombines TRBV6-2 or TRBV6-3 with TRBJ2-4; TRBD2 agrees at 14 bases. CDR1 MNHEY and CDR2 SVGEGT come from the germline V gene. The CDR3 runs to 19 residues. V was pared by 2 bases and J by 8 bases, with 14 bases of the junction left unmatched.